This T cell receptor (beta chain) was captured by sequencing in a study of blood T cell repertoires in COVID-19. Across the study: Samples of COVID-19 (acute and convalescent) were obtained from the United States, Italy and Spain. Nucleic acid was either cDNA or gDNA, and it came from T cells, B-cell-depleted T cells, or PBMCs.

In germline, CDR1 is SEHNR, CDR2 FQNEAQ (reference sequence). Trimming left V 3 bases short and J 4 bases short, with 10 bases between. CDR3 length equals 14 residues. Study processing details: Using reference gene primer amplification, nucleated cell counts were estimated. Repertoires were generated with immunoSEQ multiplex PCR, while TCRdb's copy carries only in-frame clones and drops some. Clone size and V and J calls were adopted from that table, with D and trimming inferred from the DNA. The sample consists of 45,000 to 65,000 clones, roughly 87% of them appearing once. The sequenced material came from peripheral blood. This receptor was obtained from a man in his 60s with active COVID-19. The rearrangement uses TRBV7-9 and TRBJ2-1, with D perhaps TRBD1 (5 bases). CDR3 amino acids: CASSFARAYNEQFF. The CDR3, as DNA: TGTGCCAGCAGCTTTGCCAGGGCTTACAATGAGCAGTTCTTC.